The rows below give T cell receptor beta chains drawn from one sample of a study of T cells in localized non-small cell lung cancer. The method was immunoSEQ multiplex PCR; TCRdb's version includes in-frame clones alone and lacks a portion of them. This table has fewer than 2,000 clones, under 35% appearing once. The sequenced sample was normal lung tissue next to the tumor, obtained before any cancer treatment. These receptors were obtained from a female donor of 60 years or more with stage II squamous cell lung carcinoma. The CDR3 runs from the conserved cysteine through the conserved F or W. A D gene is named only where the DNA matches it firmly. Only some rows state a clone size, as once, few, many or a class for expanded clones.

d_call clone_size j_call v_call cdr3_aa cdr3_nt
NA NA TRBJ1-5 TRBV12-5 CASGLDPRQPQHF TGTGCTAGTGGTTTGGACCCGCGGCAGCCCCAGCATTTT
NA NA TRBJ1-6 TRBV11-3 CASSSPVVGNSPLHF TGTGCCAGCAGCTCCCCGGTCGTGGGGAATTCACCCCTCCACTTT
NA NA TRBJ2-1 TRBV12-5 CASREYNEQFF TGTGCCAGCCGGGAGTACAATGAGCAGTTCTTC
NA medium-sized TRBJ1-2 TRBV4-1 CASSQGPGKEGYTF TGCGCCAGCAGCCAAGGACCGGGAAAAGAAGGCTACACCTTC
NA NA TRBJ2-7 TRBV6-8 CASSFPGYEQYF TGTGCCAGCAGCTTTCCAGGCTACGAGCAGTACTTC
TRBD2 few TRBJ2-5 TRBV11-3 CASSYTGTSGGRETQYF TGTGCCAGCAGCTACACCGGGACTAGCGGGGGGAGGGAGACCCAGTACTTC
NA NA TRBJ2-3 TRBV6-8 CASSYAASRGTQYF TGTGCCAGCAGTTACGCGGCTAGCCGGGGTACGCAGTATTTT
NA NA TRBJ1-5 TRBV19 CASSIDRTVNQPQHF TGTGCCAGTAGTATTGACCGGACAGTCAATCAGCCCCAGCATTTT
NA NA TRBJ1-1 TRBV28 CASRIQGSTEAFF TGTGCCAGCAGAATACAGGGCTCCACTGAAGCTTTCTTT
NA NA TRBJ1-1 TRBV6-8 CASSYLGGMGTEAFF TGTGCCAGCAGTTACTTAGGAGGGATGGGCACTGAAGCTTTCTTT
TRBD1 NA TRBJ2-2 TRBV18 CASSPVGQGGTGELFF TGTGCCAGCTCACCAGTGGGACAGGGAGGCACCGGGGAGCTGTTTTTT
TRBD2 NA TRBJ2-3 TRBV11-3 CASSGWRGGQDTQYF TGTGCCAGCAGCGGCTGGCGGGGGGGCCAAGATACGCAGTATTTT
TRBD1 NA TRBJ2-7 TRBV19 CASSPRDRAEQYF TGTGCCAGTAGTCCCCGGGACAGGGCCGAGCAGTACTTC
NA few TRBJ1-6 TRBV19 CASNRDYNSPLHF TGTGCCAGCAACAGGGATTATAATTCACCCCTCCACTTT
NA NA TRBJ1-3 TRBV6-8 CASKIAGSGNTIYF TGTGCCAGCAAGATTGCCGGGTCTGGAAACACCATATATTTT